Shown below are 15 T cell receptor beta chains from a single sample sequenced in a study of vaccination effects on CD4 cells after COVID-19. For these TCRs, the target antigens are not known. Repertoires were generated with immunoSEQ multiplex PCR, while TCRdb's copy carries only in-frame clones and drops some. Of fewer than 35,000 clones listed, approximately 63% are singletons. After around nine days in culture, the CD4+ T cells were isolated. This specimen was CD4+ T cells from PBMCs cultured without peptide, taken before COVID-19 vaccination. Receptors originate from a human donor who received a COVID-19 vaccine.

CDR3 in amino acids: CASRGLAAAYNEQFF. The CDR3 DNA follows: TGTGCCAGCAGGGGACTAGCGGCAGCTTACAATGAGCAGTTCTTC. The chain links TRBV6-5 to TRBJ2-1, with TRBD2 matching 11 bases. The CDR3 is 15 amino acids. Losses at the gene ends were 6 bases for V and 4 bases for J; bases not matched to a gene: 5. Germline V CDR1 and CDR2: MNHEY, SVGAGI.

The rearrangement uses TRBV7-2 and TRBJ2-1, with 14 positions matching TRBD2. The germline V gene encodes CDR1 SGHTA and CDR2 FQGNSA. This CDR3 contains 17 residues. Germline trimming cut 4 bases from V and 0 bases from J; bases unmatched to any gene: 2. The CDR3 bases are TGTGCCAGCAGCTCCGGACTAGCGGGAGGCTCCTACAATGAGCAGTTCTTC. This gives the protein CASSSGLAGGSYNEQFF.

This clone was picked up a small number of times. DNA for the CDR3: TGTGCCACCAGCCCAGGGGGGGGAACCGGGGAGCTGTTTTTT. Protein: CATSPGGGTGELFF. The chain carries TRBV15 and TRBJ2-2; either TRBD1 or TRBD2 may supply D (7 bases each). This CDR3 has 14 residues. Germline lookup yields CDR1 LNHNV and CDR2 YYDKDF (reference sequence). The germline V and J ends were trimmed by 5 bases and 5 bases, with 12 bases remaining between them.

This chain joins TRBV11-2 and TRBJ1-4; 7 bases agree with TRBD1. Per germline, CDR1 SGHAT and CDR2 FQNNGV. The V gene end was trimmed by 1 base and the J gene end by 8 bases; junction bases not matched to a gene: 7. The CDR3 covers 15 residues. DNA for the CDR3: TGTGCCAGCAGCTTAGGGAGGGGGCGGAGGGAAAAACTGTTTTTT. Encoded protein: CASSLGRGRREKLFF.

The gene calls are TRBV19 and TRBJ1-2; 7 bases map to TRBD1. After removal of 4 bases from V and 0 bases from J, the junction contained 5 bases not matched to a gene. Germline V CDR1 and CDR2: LNHDA, SQIVND (reference sequence). The CDR3 spans 15 residues. The CDR3 here is CASSSATGTNYGYTF. CDR3 sequence (DNA): TGTGCCAGTAGTAGCGCGACAGGGACTAACTATGGCTACACCTTC.

This clone came up once. V is TRBV6-4 and J is TRBJ2-3; TRBD2 might be the D (5 bases). V was clipped by 2 bases and J by 3 bases, with 6 bases between them. Germline CDR1 reads MRHNA; CDR2 reads SNTAGT. The CDR3 consists of 13 residues. The CDR3 nucleotides read TGTGCCAGCAGTGACAGGGAGACAGATACGCAGTATTTT. Protein product: CASSDRETDTQYF.

This chain uses TRBV5-1 with TRBJ1-1, with D perhaps matching TRBD1 (6 bases). The CDR3 covers 12 residues. Germline lookup yields CDR1 SGHRS and CDR2 YFSETQ. V dropped 4 bases and J dropped 7 bases, with 11 bases sitting between them. DNA of the CDR3: TGCGCCAGCAGCCCGGACAGACTTGAAGCTTTCTTT. It yields the protein CASSPDRLEAFF.

The V and J genes are TRBV19 and TRBJ1-5, with TRBD1 as a possible D gene (6 bases). The CDR3 has 17 amino acids. CDR1 and CDR2 (germline): LNHDA, SQIVND (reference sequence). Trimming took 7 bases from V and 0 from J, leaving 19 bases between them. CDR3 coding DNA: TGTGCCAGTACTCGCCCCGGACAGTACGATAGCAATCAGCCCCAGCATTTT. Its protein is CASTRPGQYDSNQPQHF.

There are a few counts of this clone. This rearrangement joins TRBV18 to TRBJ1-2; 7 nucleotides line up with TRBD1. After removal of 0 bases from V and 3 bases from J, the junction contained 4 bases not matched to a gene. This CDR3 is built from 15 residues. Germline values: CDR1 KGHSH, CDR2 LQKENI. The chain's CDR3 is CASSPPLGTDYGYTF. The DNA for the CDR3 is TGTGCCAGCTCACCACCGTTAGGGACAGACTATGGCTACACCTTC.

The DNA of the CDR3 is TGCGCCAGCAGCCCGGGACAGGGGAGCTACGAGCAGTACTTC. It is translated as CASSPGQGSYEQYF. This chain uses TRBV10-2 with TRBJ2-7; 10 bases are shared with TRBD1. Germline V gene data show CDR1 as WSHSY and CDR2 as SAAADI. With V trimmed by 6 bases and J by 3 bases, 5 bases remained unmatched. This CDR3 is 14 amino acids long.

V usage is TRBV10-2 and J usage is TRBJ2-3; D might be TRBD1 or TRBD2, each matching 6 bases. This CDR3 comprises 16 residues. CDR1 is WSHSY, CDR2 SAAADI, per germline. The V end lost 6 bases, the J end lost 4 bases, and 20 bases lay between the germline ends. In DNA form, the CDR3 reads TGCGCCAGCAGCCCCGGCATGTGGGGGGCCCCAGATACGCAGTATTTT. Translating gives CASSPGMWGAPDTQYF.

The chain is built from TRBV20-1 and TRBJ2-3; TRBD2 agrees at 8 bases. The germline V gene has CDR1 DFQATT and CDR2 SNEGSKA (reference sequence). This CDR3 is built from 16 residues. Trimming removed 3 bases from V and 3 bases from J; junction bases left unmatched: 11. CDR3 nucleotide sequence: TGCAGTGCTAGTGGCAGCGGCGGGAGGTCGACAGATACGCAGTATTTT. Residues: CSASGSGGRSTDTQYF.

V gene TRBV2 combines with J gene TRBJ1-2, with TRBD1 identical over 10 bases. This CDR3 comprises 16 residues. The V gene end was trimmed by 8 bases and the J gene end by 3 bases; junction bases not matched to a gene: 12. The germline V gene has CDR1 SNHLY and CDR2 FYNNEI. The CDR3 DNA sequence: TGTGCCAGCCCCCCAAGTGACAGGGGGCGCGACTATGGCTACACCTTC. It yields the protein CASPPSDRGRDYGYTF.

J is TRBJ2-1 and V is TRBV5-6; TRBD1 aligns across 10 bases. Per germline, CDR1 SGHDT and CDR2 YYEEEE. V lost 6 bases to trimming and J lost 6 bases; unmatched junction nucleotides: 3. The CDR3 contains 13 residues. The CDR3 reads CASTRTGGNEQFF. CDR3 coding DNA: TGTGCCAGCACCAGGACAGGGGGCAATGAGCAGTTCTTC.

The gene calls are TRBV6-4 and TRBJ2-2; 12 bases align to TRBD2. The germline V gene has CDR1 MRHNA and CDR2 SNTAGT. The V gene end was trimmed by 2 bases and the J gene end by 5 bases; junction bases not matched to a gene: 0. The CDR3 consists of 15 residues. CDR3 region: CASSDGTSGTGELFF. The CDR3 nucleotides read TGTGCCAGCAGTGACGGGACTAGCGGGACCGGGGAGCTGTTTTTT.